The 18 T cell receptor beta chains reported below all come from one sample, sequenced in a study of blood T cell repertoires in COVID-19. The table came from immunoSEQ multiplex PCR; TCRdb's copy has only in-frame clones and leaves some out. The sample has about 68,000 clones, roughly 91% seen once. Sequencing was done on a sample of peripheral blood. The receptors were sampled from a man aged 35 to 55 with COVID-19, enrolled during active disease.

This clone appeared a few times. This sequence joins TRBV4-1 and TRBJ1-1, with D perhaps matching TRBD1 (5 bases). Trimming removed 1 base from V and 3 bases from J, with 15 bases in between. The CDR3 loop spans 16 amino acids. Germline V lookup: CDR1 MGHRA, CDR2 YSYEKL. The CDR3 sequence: CASSQGPPRGYTEAFF. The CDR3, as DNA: TGCGCCAGCAGCCAAGGGCCCCCTCGGGGGTACACTGAAGCTTTCTTT.

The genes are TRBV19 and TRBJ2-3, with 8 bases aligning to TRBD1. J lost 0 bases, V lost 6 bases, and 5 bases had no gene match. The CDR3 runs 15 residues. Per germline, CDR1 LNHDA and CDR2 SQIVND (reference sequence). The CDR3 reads CASSQTGASTDTQYF. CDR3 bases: TGTGCCAGTAGCCAGACAGGGGCTAGCACAGATACGCAGTATTTT.

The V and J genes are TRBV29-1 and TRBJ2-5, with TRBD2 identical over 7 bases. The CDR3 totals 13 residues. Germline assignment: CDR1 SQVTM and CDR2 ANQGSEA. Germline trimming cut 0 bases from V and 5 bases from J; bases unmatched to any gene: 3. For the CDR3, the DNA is TGCAGCGTTGAAGAGGGGCGGGGGGAGACCCAGTACTTC. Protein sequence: CSVEEGRGETQYF. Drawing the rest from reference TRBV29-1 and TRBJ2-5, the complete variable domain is SAVISQKPSRDICQRGTSLTIQCQVDSQVTMMFWYRQQPGQSLTLIATANQGSEATYESGFVIDKFPISRPNLTFSTLTVSNMSPEDSSIYLCSVEEGRGETQYFGPGTRLLVL.

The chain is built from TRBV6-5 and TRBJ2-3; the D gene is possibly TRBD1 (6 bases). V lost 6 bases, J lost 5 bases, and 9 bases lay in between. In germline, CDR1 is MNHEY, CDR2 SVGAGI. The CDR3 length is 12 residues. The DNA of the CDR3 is TGTGCCAGCAGGGGGGCGGGAGATACGCAGTATTTT. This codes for CASRGAGDTQYF.

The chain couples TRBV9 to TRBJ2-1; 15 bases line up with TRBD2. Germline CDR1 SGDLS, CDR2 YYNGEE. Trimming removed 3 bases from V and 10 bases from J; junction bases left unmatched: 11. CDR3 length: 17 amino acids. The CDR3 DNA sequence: TGTGCCAGCAGCGCCGGACTAGCGGGGGGGCCAAGCGGCGAGCAGTTCTTC. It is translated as CASSAGLAGGPSGEQFF.

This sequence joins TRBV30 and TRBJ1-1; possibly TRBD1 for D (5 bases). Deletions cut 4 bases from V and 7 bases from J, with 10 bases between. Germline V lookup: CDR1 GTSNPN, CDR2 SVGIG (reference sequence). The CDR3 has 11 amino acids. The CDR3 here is CAWTGHFEAFF. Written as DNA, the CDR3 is TGTGCCTGGACCGGACATTTTGAAGCTTTCTTT.

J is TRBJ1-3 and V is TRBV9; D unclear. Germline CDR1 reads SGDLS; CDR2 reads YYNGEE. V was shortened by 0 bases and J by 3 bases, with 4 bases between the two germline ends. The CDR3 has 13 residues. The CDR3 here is CASSVAIGNTIYF. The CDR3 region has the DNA TGTGCCAGCAGCGTAGCAATTGGAAACACCATATATTTT.

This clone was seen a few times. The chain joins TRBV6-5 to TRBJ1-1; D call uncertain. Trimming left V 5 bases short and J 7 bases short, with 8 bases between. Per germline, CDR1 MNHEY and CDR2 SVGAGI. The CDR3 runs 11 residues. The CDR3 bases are TGTGCCAGCAGTCGGGGTTATGAAGCTTTCTTT. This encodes CASSRGYEAFF.

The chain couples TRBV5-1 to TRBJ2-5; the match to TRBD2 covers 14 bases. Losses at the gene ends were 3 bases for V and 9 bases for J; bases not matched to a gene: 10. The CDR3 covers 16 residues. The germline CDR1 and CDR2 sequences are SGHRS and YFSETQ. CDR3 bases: TGCGCCAGCAGCTCCGGGACTAGCGGGGGAGGGAGGGCCCAGTACTTC. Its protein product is CASSSGTSGGGRAQYF.

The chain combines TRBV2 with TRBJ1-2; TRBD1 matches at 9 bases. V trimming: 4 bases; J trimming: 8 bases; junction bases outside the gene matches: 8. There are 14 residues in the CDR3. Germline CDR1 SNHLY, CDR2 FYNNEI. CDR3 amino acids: CASSAPRTGAGYTF. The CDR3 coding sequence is TGTGCCAGCAGTGCCCCACGGACAGGGGCAGGCTACACCTTC. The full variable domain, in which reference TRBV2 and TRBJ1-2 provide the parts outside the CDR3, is EPEVTQTPSHQVTQMGQEVILRCVPISNHLYFYWYRQILGQKVEFLVSFYNNEISEKSEIFDDQFSVERPDGSNFTLKIRSTKLEDSAMYFCASSAPRTGAGYTFGSGTRLTVV.

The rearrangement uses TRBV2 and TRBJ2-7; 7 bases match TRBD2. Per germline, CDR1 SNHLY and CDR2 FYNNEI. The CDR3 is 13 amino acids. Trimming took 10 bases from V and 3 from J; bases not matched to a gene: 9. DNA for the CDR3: TGTGCCATAGCGGGTCCCAGAGTCTACGAGCAGTACTTC. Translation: CAIAGPRVYEQYF.

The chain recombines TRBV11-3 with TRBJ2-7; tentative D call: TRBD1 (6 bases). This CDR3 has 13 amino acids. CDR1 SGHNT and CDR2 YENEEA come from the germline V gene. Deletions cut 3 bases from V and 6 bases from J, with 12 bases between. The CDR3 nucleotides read TGTGCCAGCAGCTTTAAGACAGGCGGCGAGCAGTACTTC. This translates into CASSFKTGGEQYF.

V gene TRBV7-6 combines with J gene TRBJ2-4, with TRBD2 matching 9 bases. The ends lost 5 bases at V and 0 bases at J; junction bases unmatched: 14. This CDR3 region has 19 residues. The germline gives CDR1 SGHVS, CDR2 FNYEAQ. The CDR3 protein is CASSPYSGGPSAAKNIQYF. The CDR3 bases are TGTGCCAGCAGCCCATATAGCGGGGGCCCTTCGGCAGCCAAAAACATTCAGTACTTC.

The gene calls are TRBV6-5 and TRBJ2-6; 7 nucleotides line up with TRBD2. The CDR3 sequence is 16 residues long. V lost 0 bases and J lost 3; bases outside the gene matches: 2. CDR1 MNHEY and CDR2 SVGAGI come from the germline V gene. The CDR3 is CASSYSGGHGANVLTF. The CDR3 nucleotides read TGTGCCAGCAGTTACTCGGGAGGGCATGGGGCCAACGTCCTGACTTTC.

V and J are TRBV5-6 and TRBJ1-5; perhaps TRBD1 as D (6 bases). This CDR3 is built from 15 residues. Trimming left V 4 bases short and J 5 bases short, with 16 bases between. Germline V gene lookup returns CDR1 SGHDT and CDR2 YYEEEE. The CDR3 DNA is TGTGCCAGCAGCACCTGGACAGTGGTGGATCAGCCCCAGCATTTT. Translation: CASSTWTVVDQPQHF.

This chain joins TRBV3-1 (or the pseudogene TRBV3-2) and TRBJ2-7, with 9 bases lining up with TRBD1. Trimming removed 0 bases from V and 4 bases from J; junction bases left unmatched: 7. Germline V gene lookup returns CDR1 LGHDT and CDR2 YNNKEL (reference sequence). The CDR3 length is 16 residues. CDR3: CASSQEGQGVGYEQYF. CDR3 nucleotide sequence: TGTGCCAGCAGCCAAGAGGGACAGGGCGTCGGATACGAGCAGTACTTC.

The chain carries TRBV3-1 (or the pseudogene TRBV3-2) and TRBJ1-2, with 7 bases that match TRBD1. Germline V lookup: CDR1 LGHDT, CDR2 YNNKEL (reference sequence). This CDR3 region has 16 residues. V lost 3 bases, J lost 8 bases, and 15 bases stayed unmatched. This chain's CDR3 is CASSHFPRGGAGGYTF. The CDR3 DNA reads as TGTGCCAGCAGCCACTTCCCGAGAGGGGGCGCAGGAGGCTACACCTTC.

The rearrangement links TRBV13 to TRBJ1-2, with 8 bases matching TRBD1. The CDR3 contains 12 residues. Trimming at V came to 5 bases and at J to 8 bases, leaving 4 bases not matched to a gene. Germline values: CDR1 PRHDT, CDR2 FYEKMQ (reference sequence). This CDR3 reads CASSPTGGGYTF. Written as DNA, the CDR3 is TGTGCCAGCAGCCCCACAGGGGGAGGCTACACCTTC.